The 29 T cell receptor beta chains below were found in one sample sequenced in a study of CD8 T cells in ankylosing spondylitis. No antigen is known for these receptors. TCRdb used MiXCR to reprocess the 5' RACE reads, holding one entry per CDR3 protein. The profile shows 100,000 or so distinct CDR3 sequences, approximately 8.9% of them singletons. Study outcomes and limitations: A TCR beta motif of eight highly homologous variants appeared characteristic of ankylosing spondylitis blood.

Sequencing was carried out using blood, either unsorted or a sorted T cell fraction (not recorded which). Receptors originate from a male donor with ankylosing spondylitis.

This clonotype has ten or more counts. This chain uses TRBV12-5 with TRBJ2-1; perhaps D is TRBD1 or TRBD2 (6 bases each). Germline V gene lookup returns CDR1 LGHNT and CDR2 FRNRAP. The V end lost 0 bases, the J end lost 0 bases, and 12 bases lay between the germline ends. The CDR3 is 17 residues long. DNA for the CDR3: TGTGCTAGTGGTTTGGTACTGGGGGGCAGCTCCTACAATGAGCAGTTCTTC. This gives the protein CASGLVLGGSSYNEQFF.

This clonotype was observed a few times. In nucleotides, the CDR3 is TGCAGTGCTGACCCTCTAGCGGGAGGGCCCGATGAGCAGTTCTTC. Translating gives CSADPLAGGPDEQFF. The chain is built from TRBV20-1 and TRBJ2-1; 12 bases line up with TRBD2. The V and J ends lost 5 bases and 8 bases, in that order; junction bases with no gene match: 10. The CDR3 covers 15 residues. Per the germline V gene, CDR1 is DFQATT and CDR2 is SNEGSKA (reference sequence).

This clonotype was counted between two and nine times. The chain recombines TRBV12-3 or TRBV12-4 with TRBJ2-7; no definite D call. The CDR3 loop spans 14 amino acids. The germline V and J ends were trimmed by 5 bases and 3 bases, with 14 bases remaining between them. The DNA of the CDR3 is TGTGCCAGCAGTCCCGCCGCTTCACGCTACGAGCAGTACTTC. It encodes CASSPAASRYEQYF.

This clonotype was seen many times. This rearrangement joins TRBV29-1 to TRBJ2-3, with D possibly TRBD1 on 6 matching bases. Trimming removed 4 bases from V and 5 bases from J, with 10 bases in between. Germline CDR1 reads SQVTM; CDR2 reads ANQGSEA. CDR3 length equals 12 residues. CDR3 sequence reads: CSVGTAEDTQYF. CDR3 nucleotide sequence: TGCAGCGTTGGGACAGCGGAAGATACGCAGTATTTT.

A few counts support this clonotype. The chain couples TRBV3-1 to TRBJ2-7; D uncertain. V was pared by 0 bases and J by 0 bases, with 12 bases between. The CDR3 sequence is 16 residues long. Germline CDR1 and CDR2: LGHDT and YNNKEL (reference sequence). The CDR3 spells CASSQEVEANSYEQYF. The CDR3 nucleotides read TGTGCCAGCAGCCAAGAGGTAGAAGCGAACTCCTACGAGCAGTACTTC.

The CDR3 protein is CASSFGSGLGQYV. CDR3 in DNA: TGTGCCAGCAGCTTCGGGTCCGGCCTCGGGCAGTACGTC. The rearrangement uses TRBV5-6 and TRBJ2-7, with D unclear. Germline V gene lookup returns CDR1 SGHDT and CDR2 YYEEEE. V lost 2 bases and J lost 9, with 15 bases in between. The CDR3 consists of 13 residues.

This clonotype was detected a few times. This chain connects TRBV11-2 to TRBJ2-5; D is possibly TRBD1 or TRBD2 (6 bases each). The V end was cut by 5 bases, the J end by 1 base, with 11 bases between. CDR3 length equals 14 residues. Germline-derived CDR1 and CDR2 are SGHAT and FQNNGV. The CDR3 nucleotides read TGTGCCAGCAGCCCAAGGGGGGTCCAAGAGACCCAGTACTTC. It is translated as CASSPRGVQETQYF.

The J gene is TRBJ2-4, the V gene TRBV7-8; 7 nucleotides match TRBD2. The V and J ends lost 4 bases and 4 bases, in that order; junction bases with no gene match: 13. CDR1 is SGHVS, CDR2 FQNEAQ, per germline. The CDR3 is made up of 17 amino acids. CDR3 amino acids: CASSYGSAASGKNIQYF. CDR3 in DNA: TGTGCCAGCAGCTACGGGTCTGCAGCTAGCGGAAAAAACATTCAGTACTTC.

In this sample, this clonotype turned up a few times. The rearrangement links TRBV12-3 or TRBV12-4 to TRBJ2-7; TRBD2 matches at 7 bases. This CDR3 contains 14 residues. Unmatched junction bases numbered 15, after V lost 9 bases and J lost 7 bases. The CDR3 sequence is CASSSLGGPGEQYF. CDR3 bases: TGTGCCAGTTCTAGCCTGGGAGGGCCTGGAGAGCAGTACTTC.

The rearrangement joins TRBV20-1 to TRBJ2-2, with D perhaps matching TRBD2 (5 bases). V lost 3 bases and J lost 1, with 21 bases in between. The V gene's germline CDR1 is DFQATT and CDR2 SNEGSKA (reference sequence). This CDR3 spans 18 amino acids. In nucleotides, the CDR3 is TGCAGTGCTAGGCACCTGTTTAGTCTCGGGATGAACACCGGGGAGCTGTTTTTT. It is translated as CSARHLFSLGMNTGELFF.

This clonotype came up many times. This rearrangement joins TRBV15 to TRBJ2-3, with 11 bases matching TRBD2. The germline CDR1 and CDR2 sequences are LNHNV and YYDKDF (reference sequence). After removal of 1 base from V and 0 bases from J, the junction contained 3 bases not matched to a gene. The CDR3 is 17 residues long. CDR3 protein: CATSRVGLAVSTDTQYF. CDR3 in DNA: TGTGCCACCAGCAGAGTGGGACTAGCGGTTAGCACAGATACGCAGTATTTT.

The V and J genes are TRBV7-9 and TRBJ1-1; no firm D call. Germline CDR1 SEHNR, CDR2 FQNEAQ (reference sequence). This CDR3 comprises 12 residues. V gave up 8 bases and J gave up 5 bases, with 12 bases separating them. The DNA for the CDR3 is TGTGCCAGCGGACCTCTTGGGACTGAAGCTTTCTTT. Translation gives CASGPLGTEAFF.

V and J are TRBV7-9 and TRBJ2-2, with D tentatively TRBD2 (7 bases). From germline, CDR1 is SEHNR and CDR2 FQNEAQ (reference sequence). This CDR3 comprises 14 residues. Deletions cut 5 bases from V and 6 bases from J, with 13 bases between. This CDR3 reads CASSARGAAGELFF. The CDR3 nucleotides are TGTGCCAGCAGCGCCCGGGGGGCAGCCGGGGAGCTGTTTTTT.

This chain uses TRBV27 with TRBJ2-5; tentatively, D is TRBD1 (5 bases). CDR3 length equals 15 residues. CDR1 MNHEY and CDR2 SMNVEV come from the germline V gene (reference sequence). V lost 1 base and J lost 1, with 10 bases in between. For the CDR3, the DNA is TGTGCCAGCAGTTTATTTGCAGGGTTCCAAGAGACCCAGTACTTC. This translates into CASSLFAGFQETQYF.

This chain links TRBV11-1 with TRBJ2-2, with 10 bases identical to TRBD2. This CDR3 has 18 amino acids. V lost 5 bases, J lost 7 bases, and 16 bases stayed unmatched. Germline CDR1 reads SGHAT; CDR2 reads FQDESV (reference sequence). CDR3 nucleotide sequence: TGTGCCAGCAGCCCTGGGAGGGCTAGCGGGAGTAATGGCGGGGAGCTGTTTTTT. It is translated as CASSPGRASGSNGGELFF.

Ten or more counts support this clonotype. The chain carries TRBV5-6 and TRBJ2-7; D ambiguous. CDR1 is SGHDT, CDR2 YYEEEE, per germline. There are 14 residues in the CDR3. Trimming pared 4 bases from V and 0 bases from J, leaving 11 bases between. The chain's CDR3 is CASSLGRSSYEQYV. The CDR3 bases are TGTGCCAGCAGCCTTGGTCGCAGCTCCTACGAGCAGTACGTC.

A few counts support this clonotype. CDR3 protein: CASSFRTGDLNEQFF. The CDR3 DNA is TGCGCCAGCAGCTTTCGGACAGGGGATTTGAATGAGCAGTTCTTC. The rearrangement joins TRBV5-1 to TRBJ2-1, with TRBD1 identical over 9 bases. V was clipped by 2 bases and J by 7 bases; unmatched bases: 7. CDR3 length: 15 amino acids. Germline CDR1 reads SGHRS; CDR2 reads YFSETQ.

The chain joins TRBV3-1 to TRBJ2-1; possible D gene TRBD2, 6 bases. This CDR3 spans 14 amino acids. V lost 4 bases and J lost 8, with 15 bases in between. From germline, CDR1 is LGHDT and CDR2 YNNKEL (reference sequence). The CDR3 spells CASSPGLPGYEQFF. The CDR3 nucleotides read TGTGCCAGCAGCCCGGGACTTCCCGGTTATGAGCAGTTCTTC.

This clonotype was counted many times. The chain is built from TRBV3-1 and TRBJ2-7; possibly TRBD1 or TRBD2 for D (5 bases each). The CDR3 length is 14 residues. The V gene's germline CDR1 is LGHDT and CDR2 YNNKEL (reference sequence). V was shortened by 1 base and J by 12 bases, with 19 bases between the two germline ends. The CDR3, as DNA: TGTGCCAGCAGCCAAGGGGAGTCAGGGACCAGTTGGTACGTC. Its protein product is CASSQGESGTSWYV.

This clonotype came up many times. V and J are TRBV10-3 and TRBJ2-1; D is unresolved. The CDR3 sequence is 14 residues long. Germline-derived CDR1 and CDR2 are ENHRY and SYGVKD. V was trimmed by 2 bases and J by 3 bases, leaving 8 bases between them. CDR3 sequence (DNA): TGTGCCATCAGTGAGGTTGGAAACTACAATGAGCAGTTCTTC. This translates into CAISEVGNYNEQFF.

This clonotype turned up a few times. This chain links TRBV7-9 with TRBJ2-2, with 7 bases matching TRBD1. There are 14 residues in the CDR3. Looked up from germline, CDR1 is SEHNR and CDR2 is FQNEAQ (reference sequence). Unmatched junction bases numbered 7, after V lost 9 bases and J lost 3 bases. CDR3 protein: CARPRQGDTGELFF. In DNA form, the CDR3 reads TGTGCCAGGCCTCGACAGGGCGACACCGGGGAGCTGTTTTTT.

The chain combines TRBV5-1 with TRBJ2-1, with TRBD2 matching 8 bases. The CDR3 contains 16 residues. With V trimmed by 2 bases and J by 2 bases, 6 bases remained unmatched. Looked up from germline, CDR1 is SGHRS and CDR2 is YFSETQ. CDR3: CASSFRAGVAYNEQFF. The CDR3 DNA reads as TGCGCCAGCAGCTTCCGAGCGGGAGTGGCCTACAATGAGCAGTTCTTC.

This clonotype was recorded many times. V usage is TRBV27 and J usage is TRBJ2-1, with 14 bases that match TRBD2. This CDR3 spans 17 amino acids. Germline values: CDR1 MNHEY, CDR2 SMNVEV (reference sequence). After removal of 2 bases from V and 5 bases from J, the junction contained 5 bases not matched to a gene. Here the CDR3 reads CASSLRLAGGNDNEQFF. The CDR3 bases are TGTGCCAGCAGTTTACGACTAGCGGGAGGGAACGACAATGAGCAGTTCTTC.

Only a few counts were recorded for this clonotype. The chain couples TRBV5-1 to TRBJ2-5, with D possibly being TRBD1 (6 bases). There are 11 residues in the CDR3. Per germline, CDR1 SGHRS and CDR2 YFSETQ. The germline V and J ends were trimmed by 7 bases and 5 bases, with 9 bases remaining between them. The CDR3 DNA follows: TGCGCCAGCCAGGGGTCGGAGACCCAGTACTTC. It is translated as CASQGSETQYF.

The V and J genes are TRBV24-1 and TRBJ2-1; the D gene is possibly TRBD2 (6 bases). This CDR3 comprises 13 residues. The germline CDR1 and CDR2 sequences are KGHDR and SFDVKD. V was trimmed by 10 bases and J by 3 bases, leaving 12 bases between them. The CDR3 nucleotides read TGTGCCACGGCCACTAGCCTCTACAATGAGCAGTTCTTC. This encodes CATATSLYNEQFF.

This clonotype has at least ten counts. The genes are TRBV7-9 and TRBJ1-2, with D possibly matching TRBD1 (5 bases). V was pared by 1 base and J by 4 bases, with 10 bases between. Germline lookup yields CDR1 SEHNR and CDR2 FQNEAQ (reference sequence). CDR3 length: 14 amino acids. Written as DNA, the CDR3 is TGTGCCAGCAGCTTAGGAGGGGAGAGCTATGGCTACACCTTC. Amino acids: CASSLGGESYGYTF.

This clonotype was counted many times. The chain recombines TRBV20-1 with TRBJ2-3, with 13 positions matching TRBD2. The J segment lost 2 bases and the V segment lost 4 bases, leaving 15 bases of the junction unmatched. The germline V gene encodes CDR1 DFQATT and CDR2 SNEGSKA (reference sequence). The CDR3 has 19 amino acids. The CDR3: CSAKPLGTSGTGITDTQYF. Written as DNA, the CDR3 is TGCAGTGCTAAACCCCTAGGGACTAGCGGGACTGGGATCACAGATACGCAGTATTTT.

This clonotype was observed many times. The CDR3 DNA is TGTGCCAGCAGCCCTACTCGGGTTGAAGCTTTCTTT. It yields the protein CASSPTRVEAFF. The chain is built from TRBV7-9 and TRBJ1-1; D remains ambiguous. Germline-derived CDR1 and CDR2 are SEHNR and FQNEAQ (reference sequence). Trimming shortened V by 5 bases and J by 7 bases, and 11 bases separated the two germline ends. The length of the CDR3 is 12 residues. Full variable domain (outside the CDR3, taken from reference TRBV7-9 and TRBJ1-1): DTGVSQNPRHKITKRGQNVTFRCDPISEHNRLYWYRQTLGQGPEFLTYFQNEAQLEKSRLLSDRFSAERPKGSFSTLEIQRTEQGDSAMYLCASSPTRVEAFFGQGTRLTVV.

In this sample, this clonotype turned up a few times. The V and J genes are TRBV20-1 and TRBJ2-1, with D possibly called TRBD1 or TRBD2 (5 bases each). CDR3 size: 13 residues. Germline V lookup: CDR1 DFQATT, CDR2 SNEGSKA (reference sequence). Deletions cut 1 base from V and 6 bases from J, with 10 bases between. In DNA, the CDR3 is TGCAGTGCTAGAGGCGAGGGGCTCAATGAGCAGTTCTTC. Protein sequence: CSARGEGLNEQFF.